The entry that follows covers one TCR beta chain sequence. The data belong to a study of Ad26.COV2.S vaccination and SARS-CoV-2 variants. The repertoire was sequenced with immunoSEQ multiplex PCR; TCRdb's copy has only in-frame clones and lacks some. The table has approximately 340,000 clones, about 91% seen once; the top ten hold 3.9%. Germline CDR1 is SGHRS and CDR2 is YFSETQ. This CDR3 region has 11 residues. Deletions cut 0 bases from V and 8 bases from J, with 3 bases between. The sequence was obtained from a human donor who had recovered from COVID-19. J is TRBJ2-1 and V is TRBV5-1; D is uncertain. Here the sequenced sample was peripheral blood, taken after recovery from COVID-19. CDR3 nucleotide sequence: TGCGCCAGCAGCTTGGTTGATGAGCAGTTCTTC. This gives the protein CASSLVDEQFF.